This TCR beta chain derives from a study of graft-versus-host responses after intestinal transplantation. Study-wide background: Recipients had transplants, and these were multivisceral, liver-intestinal, or isolated intestinal. Each patient got anti-thymocyte globulin induction, then tacrolimus and steroids for roughly 3 years.

TCRdb's copy holds only in-frame clones and misses some; the assay was immunoSEQ multiplex PCR. Of tens of thousands of clones listed, approximately 90% are singletons. This CDR3 comprises 16 residues. CDR1 and CDR2 from the germline V gene are SGHTS and YDEGEE. The V end lost 0 bases, the J end lost 5 bases, and 15 bases lay between the germline ends. Study conclusions and caveats: The authors found GvH clones in recipient marrow, some appearing first in ileum or blood.

As for this clone: The antigen is not known.

Specimen: unstimulated CD8+ T cells sorted from spleen or lymph node cells, collected before transplant. The rearrangement links TRBV5-8 to TRBJ1-5; the D is unclear. The TCR originated in a human donor who was the organ donor for an intestinal transplant. CDR3 loop: CASSLVVGTVHQPQHF. DNA of the CDR3: TGTGCCAGCAGCTTGGTAGTGGGTACAGTTCATCAGCCCCAGCATTTT. Looking up the rest from reference TRBV5-8 and TRBJ1-5 gives the full variable domain: EAGVTQSPTHLIKTRGQQATLRCSPISGHTSVYWYQQALGLGLQFLLWYDEGEERNRGNFPPRFSGRQFPNYSSELNVNALELEDSALYLCASSLVVGTVHQPQHFGDGTRLSIL.